This T cell receptor (beta chain) comes out of a study of blood T cells in healthy people across ages. Each sample had at least 6 million PBMCs isolated. Study-level results: Across the age range, TCR beta diversity per million T cells fell in a roughly linear way.

The use of a sample-barcoded 5' primer and a J-beta primer mix characterized a second PCR of about 6 to 11 cycles. TCRdb analysed the 5' RACE reads with MiXCR anew, one entry per CDR3 protein. The data contain about 670,000 distinct CDR3 sequences, around 50% of them singletons. CDR3 length equals 13 residues. Looked up from germline, CDR1 is SGHRS and CDR2 is YFSETQ. Turning to this clonotype: What it binds is not known. A read error is possible here, since a much larger clone lies one base away.

The TCR comes from a woman aged 80 or over in good health. The material sequenced was blood. The chain has TRBV5-1 and TRBJ2-5; a possible D gene is TRBD1 (6 bases). The CDR3 DNA reads as TGCGCCAGCAGCTGGACAGTACAAGAGACCCGGTACTTC. Its protein product is CASSWTVQETRYF.